This TCR beta chain was profiled in a study of OX40 agonist ivuxolimab in advanced cancers. For the wider study: Ivuxolimab was an agonistic, fully human IgG2 monoclonal antibody directed against OX40 (CD134), a costimulatory receptor. Among the approximately 54 dose-escalation patients, about 19 had hepatocellular carcinoma, some 15 melanoma, 9 renal cell carcinoma and 9 head and neck cancer. The point of sequencing TCRbeta in the periphery was to test whether ivuxolimab changed TCR sequence diversity and drove clonal T-cell expansion. Prior anti-PD-1, anti-PD-L1 or anti-CTLA-4 therapy was permitted, and checkpoint inhibitors had been received by roughly two fifths of dose-escalation patients. The paper covers the monotherapy dose-escalation part of the phase I ivuxolimab trial, which included N ≈ 50 patients. In the dose-escalation cohort, approximately 82% of patients were male, and the mean age was 60 years with a range of 23 to 79. Intravenous ivuxolimab was administered to patients every 2 weeks at six dose levels: 0.01, 0.1, 0.3, 1.5, 3 and 10 mg/kg. Partial responses were achieved by three dose-escalation patients, of whom one had hepatocellular carcinoma and two had cutaneous melanoma.

The trial excluded patients who had a history of autoimmune disease or were on systemic immunosuppression. In every dose cohort, peripheral blood was drawn for TCR sequencing at baseline, cycle 4 day 1, and cycle 7 day 1. The samples were drawn from a first-in-human, open-label, multicenter phase I dose-escalation trial of ivuxolimab. The trial enrolled adults with locally advanced or metastatic head and neck squamous cell, hepatocellular, melanoma or renal cell carcinoma. Before TCR sequencing, CD4+ T cells and CD8+ T cells from peripheral blood were sorted into separate populations. The full study reports these points: Clonal expansion of both CD4+ and CD8+ blood T cells was observed from baseline to week 6 at doses 0.1 to 3.0 mg/kg. Low levels of normalized T-cell clonal expansion were also seen in some nonresponding patients. After ivuxolimab, expanded clones were on average more numerous among CD8+ T cells than among CD4+ T cells. The antigen specificity of the clonally expanded peripheral T cells was not determined. Partial responders in the 0.1-3.0 mg/kg groups had among the lowest normalized peripheral clonal expansion, especially among CD8+ T cells.

The germline V gene supplies CDR1 MGHRA and CDR2 YSYEKL. From the cysteine through the phenylalanine, the CDR3 covers 15 amino acids. CDR3 DNA only is kept here, 45 bases in frame from base 1. Trimming removed 5 bases from V and 2 bases from J; the gene matches leave 9 bases unexplained. Regarding this clone: The target of this receptor is not known. It has no much larger one-base neighbor in the sample; base qualities were not kept.

Genomic DNA was isolated from the sorted cells so that the TCRbeta CDR3 region could be sequenced. TCRbeta CDR3 regions were sequenced using the immunoSEQ Assay. This is the immuneACCESS table as TCRdb keeps it, with only in-frame sequences that have V and J called. A part of the clones is gone; compared with another copy, unresolved V genes explain less than half, and the rest is unexplained. The sample table records approximately 49,000 clones; approximately 80% of these occur just once. The ten largest clones represent roughly 25% of the sample. This sample comprised CD4+ or CD8+ T cells sorted from blood, obtained in a trial of the OX40 agonist ivuxolimab. The chain links TRBV4-1 with TRBJ2-7, and TRBD1 matches 7 of the central bases. The origin of this receptor is an adult with an advanced solid tumor such as melanoma, head and neck, liver or kidney cancer. The DNA reads as follows: TGCGCCAGCAGCTTTACGGGACAGCCCACCTACGAGCAGTACTTC. It codes for CASSFTGQPTYEQYF.